These 28 T cell receptor beta chains share one sample of origin, sequenced in a study of control samples from healthy donors and cancer patients. TCRdb's copy holds only in-frame clones and misses some; the assay was immunoSEQ multiplex PCR. The sample has around 120,000 clones, roughly 87% seen once. The sample comprised blood. The receptors originated from a man aged 35 to 55 in good health.

This clone was counted a few times. The V call is TRBV19, the J call TRBJ1-2; TRBD1 might be the D (6 bases). Per the germline V gene, CDR1 is LNHDA and CDR2 is SQIVND (reference sequence). V lost 4 bases, J lost 6 bases, and 18 bases lay in between. The CDR3 is 15 amino acids. The CDR3 sequence: CASSTLPTGLDGYTF. CDR3 nucleotides: TGTGCCAGTAGTACCCTTCCCACAGGGTTGGATGGCTACACCTTC.

This chain uses TRBV6-4 with TRBJ1-6; 7 bases are a match to TRBD1. The germline CDR1 and CDR2 sequences are MRHNA and SNTAGT. The CDR3 contains 18 residues. V trimming: 11 bases; J trimming: 3 bases; junction bases outside the gene matches: 19. The CDR3 DNA follows: TGTGCCCGACGGGAGCGAACCACAGGGGCGGACTATAATTCACCCCTCCACTTT. It translates to CARRERTTGADYNSPLHF.

This clone was detected only a few times. V gene TRBV7-9 combines with J gene TRBJ1-5; maybe TRBD1 (5 bases). The germline V gene has CDR1 SEHNR and CDR2 FQNEAQ (reference sequence). V lost 5 bases to trimming and J lost 2 bases, with 13 bases between them. The CDR3 is made up of 15 amino acids. Written as DNA, the CDR3 is TGTGCCAGCAGCCCCCGGGGAGGGGGCAATCAGCCCCAGCATTTT. It translates to CASSPRGGGNQPQHF.

V is TRBV19 and J is TRBJ2-3; D is uncertain. This CDR3 is built from 13 residues. V was cut by 4 bases and J by 4 bases, with 9 bases left in between. The germline V gene has CDR1 LNHDA and CDR2 SQIVND (reference sequence). The CDR3 sequence: CASSTGRADTQYF. CDR3 coding DNA: TGTGCCAGTAGTACAGGTAGGGCAGATACGCAGTATTTT.

The chain links TRBV7-6 to TRBJ1-1; 9 nucleotides line up with TRBD1. J was trimmed by 0 bases and V by 6 bases; bases with no gene match: 5. CDR3 length equals 15 residues. CDR1 is SGHVS and CDR2 is FNYEAQ in the germline V gene. The chain's CDR3 is CASSPGQGLNTEAFF. The CDR3 bases are TGTGCCAGCAGTCCGGGACAGGGACTGAACACTGAAGCTTTCTTT.

The V and J genes are TRBV21-1 and TRBJ1-3; the D call TRBD1 from the table was never checked on the DNA. TRBV21-1 is termed a pseudogene. The CDR3 runs to 14 residues. CDR3 coding DNA: TGTGCCAGCAGCAATGTAGGGGGCCGAAACACCATATATTTT. It yields the protein CASSNVGGRNTIYF.

V usage is TRBV7-8 and J usage is TRBJ2-3, with 7 bases fitting TRBD2. The germline V gene has CDR1 SGHVS and CDR2 FQNEAQ. CDR3 size: 16 residues. V trimming: 5 bases; J trimming: 3 bases; junction bases outside the gene matches: 11. The CDR3 nucleotides are TGTGCCAGCAGCCGAGTATCGGGGGGTGGGACAGATACGCAGTATTTT. This sequence encodes CASSRVSGGGTDTQYF.

This clone appeared a single time. This CDR3 is CASSVGLAGYEQYF. The CDR3, as DNA: TGTGCCAGCAGCGTCGGACTAGCGGGGTACGAGCAGTACTTC. J is TRBJ2-7 and V is TRBV11-3, with TRBD2 matching over 12 bases. The germline V gene has CDR1 SGHNT and CDR2 YENEEA. This CDR3 region has 14 residues. V lost 5 bases and J lost 4; bases outside the gene matches: 3.

The chain combines TRBV9 with TRBJ1-2; TRBD1 matches at 11 bases. The CDR3 has 14 amino acids. Germline trimming cut 0 bases from V and 6 bases from J; bases unmatched to any gene: 1. Germline lookup yields CDR1 SGDLS and CDR2 YYNGEE. This CDR3 is CASSVGDRGNGYTF. The CDR3, as DNA: TGTGCCAGCAGCGTAGGGGACAGGGGGAATGGCTACACCTTC.

The V and J genes are TRBV3-1 (or the pseudogene TRBV3-2) and TRBJ1-1; D is perhaps TRBD1 (6 bases). Germline V lookup: CDR1 LGHDT, CDR2 YNNKEL (reference sequence). The CDR3 contains 15 residues. Trimming pared 1 base from V and 0 bases from J, leaving 9 bases between. CDR3 residues: CASSQGTALNTEAFF. CDR3 DNA: TGTGCCAGCAGCCAAGGGACAGCCCTGAACACTGAAGCTTTCTTT.

The rearrangement joins TRBV18 to TRBJ2-7; no reliable D call. Germline CDR1 reads KGHSH; CDR2 reads LQKENI. CDR3 length equals 15 residues. V dropped 6 bases and J dropped 0 bases, with 15 bases sitting between them. The CDR3 spells CASSLDYVSSYEQYF. The CDR3 region has the DNA TGTGCCAGCTCTCTAGATTACGTGAGCTCCTACGAGCAGTACTTC. The full variable domain, rest sourced from reference TRBV18 and TRBJ2-7, is NAGVMQNPRHLVRRRGQEARLRCSPMKGHSHVYWYRQLPEEGLKFMVYLQKENIIDESGMPKERFSAEFPKEGPSILRIQQVVRGDSAAYFCASSLDYVSSYEQYFGPGTRLTVT.

The rearrangement uses TRBV11-3 and TRBJ2-7; D is uncertain. V was cut by 1 base and J by 6 bases, with 10 bases left in between. The CDR3 runs 13 residues. The V gene's germline CDR1 is SGHNT and CDR2 YENEEA. The CDR3 here is CASSLGTPREQYF. CDR3 DNA: TGTGCCAGCAGCTTAGGTACCCCCCGCGAGCAGTACTTC.

J is TRBJ1-3 and V is TRBV9; D unclear. CDR3 length: 15 residues. V shed 4 bases and J shed 0 bases, with 11 bases lying between them. Germline CDR1 reads SGDLS; CDR2 reads YYNGEE. CDR3 sequence (DNA): TGTGCCAGCAGCCCGGAGGGAGACTCTGGAAACACCATATATTTT. Its translation: CASSPEGDSGNTIYF.

The gene calls are TRBV9 and TRBJ2-7, with a possible D match to TRBD2 (5 bases). There are 17 residues in the CDR3. Germline CDR1 is SGDLS and CDR2 is YYNGEE. Trimming took 4 bases from V and 6 from J, leaving 26 bases between them. This chain's CDR3 is CASSPLREASKAGEQYF. The CDR3 nucleotides are TGTGCCAGCAGCCCCTTGAGGGAAGCGTCAAAGGCGGGCGAGCAGTACTTC.

The table lists this clone with a few counts. The J gene is TRBJ2-3, the V gene TRBV2, with 7 bases fitting TRBD2. The CDR3 extends over 12 amino acids. The J segment lost 6 bases and the V segment lost 7 bases, leaving 4 bases of the junction unmatched. Germline loops: CDR1 SNHLY, CDR2 FYNNEI. In DNA form, the CDR3 reads TGTGCCAGCAAACAAGCGGGGGATACGCAGTATTTT. Translated, it gives CASKQAGDTQYF.

The rearrangement links TRBV9 to TRBJ1-1; D remains ambiguous. V gave up 0 bases and J gave up 5 bases, with 14 bases separating them. This CDR3 spans 15 amino acids. The germline V gene encodes CDR1 SGDLS and CDR2 YYNGEE. CDR3 DNA: TGTGCCAGCAGCGTAGTTGGGTCGGGAGGAACTGAAGCTTTCTTT. Translating it yields CASSVVGSGGTEAFF. The full variable domain, its missing parts supplied by reference TRBV9 and TRBJ1-1, is DSGVTQTPKHLITATGQRVTLRCSPRSGDLSVYWYQQSLDQGLQFLIQYYNGEERAKGNILERFSAQQFPDLHSELNLSSLELGDSALYFCASSVVGSGGTEAFFGQGTRLTVV.

The chain couples TRBV4-1 to TRBJ2-4; a weak D match, TRBD1 (6 bases). The CDR3 sequence is 15 residues long. V was pared by 4 bases and J by 0 bases, with 10 bases between. Germline-derived CDR1 and CDR2 are MGHRA and YSYEKL. The DNA of the CDR3 is TGCGCCAGCAGCCCTGGACAGATAGCCAAAAACATTCAGTACTTC. Encoded protein: CASSPGQIAKNIQYF.

V is TRBV6-2 or TRBV6-3 and J is TRBJ1-2; D is unclear. This CDR3 is built from 13 residues. The V and J ends lost 5 bases and 1 base respectively, with 8 bases between them. CDR1 is MNHEY and CDR2 is SVGEGT in the germline V gene. As DNA, the CDR3 is TGTGCCAGCAGTGCCCCGGGTAACTATGGCTACACCTTC. This translates into CASSAPGNYGYTF.

The chain links TRBV19 to TRBJ2-7; 9 nucleotides match TRBD1. The CDR3 runs to 15 residues. The germline V gene encodes CDR1 LNHDA and CDR2 SQIVND (reference sequence). V shed 4 bases and J 2 bases; nucleotides not matched to a gene: 6. The CDR3, as DNA: TGTGCCAGTAGTAGGGCGGGACAGGGAACCTACGAGCAGTACTTC. Translating gives CASSRAGQGTYEQYF.

The chain carries TRBV11-3 and TRBJ2-7, with D unresolved. Germline V gene lookup returns CDR1 SGHNT and CDR2 YENEEA. The CDR3 is 11 residues long. V was pared by 4 bases and J by 2 bases, with 3 bases between. The CDR3 bases are TGTGCCAGCAGCTCGACCTACGAGCAGTACTTC. Translating gives CASSSTYEQYF.

The chain links TRBV7-9 to TRBJ1-1; D gene unclear. The CDR3 has 16 residues. V gave up 0 bases and J gave up 2 bases, with 13 bases separating them. The germline V gene encodes CDR1 SEHNR and CDR2 FQNEAQ (reference sequence). CDR3 amino acids: CASSLASGSKNTEAFF. The CDR3 bases are TGTGCCAGCAGCTTAGCTTCGGGGAGCAAAAACACTGAAGCTTTCTTT. Variable domain in full (rest from reference TRBV7-9 and TRBJ1-1): DTGVSQNPRHKITKRGQNVTFRCDPISEHNRLYWYRQTLGQGPEFLTYFQNEAQLEKSRLLSDRFSAERPKGSFSTLEIQRTEQGDSAMYLCASSLASGSKNTEAFFGQGTRLTVV.

The rearrangement uses TRBV6-6 and TRBJ2-4; the match to TRBD2 covers 8 bases. CDR1 is MNHNY and CDR2 is SVGAGI in the germline V gene (reference sequence). The CDR3 totals 14 residues. Trimming cost V 6 bases and J 15 bases; bases outside gene matches: 16. The CDR3 DNA reads as TGTGCCAGCAGAGATTCCGGGACTAGTGGTTCAAGGTACTTC. This sequence encodes CASRDSGTSGSRYF.

The V gene is TRBV7-6, the J gene TRBJ1-1; tentative D call: TRBD1 (6 bases). V dropped 2 bases and J dropped 3 bases, with 13 bases sitting between them. The CDR3 length is 15 residues. CDR1 is SGHVS, CDR2 FNYEAQ, per germline. DNA of the CDR3: TGTGCCAGCAGCTTATCGGGACACATCGACACTGAAGCTTTCTTT. Its translation is CASSLSGHIDTEAFF.

This clone was counted once. V gene TRBV30 combines with J gene TRBJ2-3, with D uncertain. Trimming removed 2 bases at V and 2 bases at J, with 5 bases between. The germline V gene has CDR1 GTSNPN and CDR2 SVGIG (reference sequence). The CDR3 runs 12 residues. As DNA, the CDR3 is TGTGCCTGGAGTAAGATCACAGATACGCAGTATTTT. This translates into CAWSKITDTQYF.

The V and J genes are TRBV30 and TRBJ2-1; no clear D. The CDR3 is 12 residues long. Trimming cost V 8 bases and J 8 bases, with 16 bases left between them. Germline V lookup: CDR1 GTSNPN, CDR2 SVGIG (reference sequence). CDR3 region: CAQSYGSDEQFF. Written as DNA, the CDR3 is TGTGCCCAAAGTTATGGGTCAGATGAGCAGTTCTTC.

J is TRBJ2-7 and V is TRBV2; no clear D gene. CDR3 length: 10 residues. V lost 6 bases and J lost 5, with 5 bases in between. Per germline, CDR1 SNHLY and CDR2 FYNNEI. CDR3 nucleotides: TGTGCCAGCAGGGGCGACGAGCAGTACTTC. It encodes CASRGDEQYF.

The V and J genes are TRBV24-1 and TRBJ1-3, with unresolved D. V shed 3 bases and J shed 0 bases, with 8 bases lying between them. This CDR3 has 15 amino acids. From germline, CDR1 is KGHDR and CDR2 SFDVKD. The CDR3: CATSDGVNSGNTIYF. The CDR3 DNA follows: TGTGCCACCAGTGATGGCGTTAACTCTGGAAACACCATATATTTT.

This chain joins TRBV6-2 or TRBV6-3 and TRBJ2-3, with 11 bases identical to TRBD2. Trimming removed 6 bases from V and 7 bases from J; junction bases left unmatched: 12. The CDR3 length is 16 residues. CDR1 is MNHEY, CDR2 SVGEGT, per germline. The CDR3 sequence is CASSPRLVAGGHTQYF. The CDR3 coding sequence is TGTGCCAGCAGCCCCCGGTTGGTAGCGGGGGGGCATACGCAGTATTTT.